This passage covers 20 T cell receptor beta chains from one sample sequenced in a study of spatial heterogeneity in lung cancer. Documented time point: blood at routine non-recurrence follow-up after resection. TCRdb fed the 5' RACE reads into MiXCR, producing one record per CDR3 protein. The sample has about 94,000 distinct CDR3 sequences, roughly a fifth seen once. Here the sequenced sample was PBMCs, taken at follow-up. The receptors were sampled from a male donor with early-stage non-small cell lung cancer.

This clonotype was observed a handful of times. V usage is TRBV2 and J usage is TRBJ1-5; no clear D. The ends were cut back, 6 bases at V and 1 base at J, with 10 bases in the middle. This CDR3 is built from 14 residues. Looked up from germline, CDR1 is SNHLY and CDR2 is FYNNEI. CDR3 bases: TGTGCCAGCAGACACACTGAGAGCAATCAGCCCCAGCATTTT. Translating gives CASRHTESNQPQHF.

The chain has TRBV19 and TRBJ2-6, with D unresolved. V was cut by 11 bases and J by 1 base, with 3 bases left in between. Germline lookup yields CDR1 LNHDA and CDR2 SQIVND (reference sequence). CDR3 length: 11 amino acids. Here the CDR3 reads CAVSGANVLTF. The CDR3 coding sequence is TGTGCCGTGTCTGGGGCCAACGTCCTGACTTTC.

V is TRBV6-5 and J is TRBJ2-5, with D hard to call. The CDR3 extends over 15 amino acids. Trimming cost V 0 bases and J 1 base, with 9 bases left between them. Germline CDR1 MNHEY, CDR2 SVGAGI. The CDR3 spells CASSYSNLAQETQYF. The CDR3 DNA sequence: TGTGCCAGCAGTTACTCGAATTTAGCCCAAGAGACCCAGTACTTC.

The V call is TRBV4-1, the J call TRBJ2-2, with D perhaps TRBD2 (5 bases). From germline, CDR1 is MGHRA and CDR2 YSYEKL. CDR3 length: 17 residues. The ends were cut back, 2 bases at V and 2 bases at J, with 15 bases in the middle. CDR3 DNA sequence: TGCGCCAGCAGCCAATCCATCCCGGGGAGAAACACCGGGGAGCTGTTTTTT. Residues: CASSQSIPGRNTGELFF.

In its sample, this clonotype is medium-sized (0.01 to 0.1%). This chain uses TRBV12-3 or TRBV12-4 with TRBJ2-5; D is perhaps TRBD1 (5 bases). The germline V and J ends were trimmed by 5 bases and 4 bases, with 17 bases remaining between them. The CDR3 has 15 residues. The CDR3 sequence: CASSPHGQLGETQYF. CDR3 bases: TGTGCCAGCAGTCCGCATGGACAACTGGGAGAGACCCAGTACTTC.

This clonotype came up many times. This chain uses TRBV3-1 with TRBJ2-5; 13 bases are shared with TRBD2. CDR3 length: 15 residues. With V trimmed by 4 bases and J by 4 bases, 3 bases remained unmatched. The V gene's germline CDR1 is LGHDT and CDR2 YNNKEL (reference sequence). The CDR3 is CASSLGLAGAETQYF. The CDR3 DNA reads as TGTGCCAGCAGCCTCGGACTAGCGGGAGCAGAGACCCAGTACTTC.

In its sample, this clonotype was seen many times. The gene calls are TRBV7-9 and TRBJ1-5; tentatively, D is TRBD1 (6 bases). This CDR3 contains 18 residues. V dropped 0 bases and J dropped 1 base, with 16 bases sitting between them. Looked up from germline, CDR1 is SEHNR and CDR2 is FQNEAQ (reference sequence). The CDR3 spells CASSLAPGAQDSNQPQHF. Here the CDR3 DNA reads TGTGCCAGCAGCTTAGCCCCAGGGGCCCAGGACAGCAATCAGCCCCAGCATTTT.

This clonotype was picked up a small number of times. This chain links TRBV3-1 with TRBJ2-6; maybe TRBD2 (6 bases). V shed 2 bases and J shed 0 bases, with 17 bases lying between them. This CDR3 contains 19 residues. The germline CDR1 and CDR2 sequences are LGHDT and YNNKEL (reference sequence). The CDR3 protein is CASSQSALAISSGANVLTF. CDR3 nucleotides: TGTGCCAGCAGCCAAAGCGCGCTAGCGATTAGCTCTGGGGCCAACGTCCTGACTTTC.

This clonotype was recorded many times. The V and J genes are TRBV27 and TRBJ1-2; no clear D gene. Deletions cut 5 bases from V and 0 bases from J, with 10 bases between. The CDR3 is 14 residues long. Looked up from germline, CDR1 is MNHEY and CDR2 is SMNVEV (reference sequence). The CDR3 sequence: CASSPTAANYGYTF. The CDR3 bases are TGTGCCAGCAGTCCGACGGCCGCTAACTATGGCTACACCTTC.

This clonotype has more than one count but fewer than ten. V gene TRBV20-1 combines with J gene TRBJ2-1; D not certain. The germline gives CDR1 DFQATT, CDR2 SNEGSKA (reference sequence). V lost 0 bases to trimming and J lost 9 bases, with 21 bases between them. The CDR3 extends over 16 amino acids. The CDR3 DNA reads TGCAGTGCTAGAGACCGGATTACGTCCGCCACGGGTGAGCAGTTCTTC. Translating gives CSARDRITSATGEQFF.

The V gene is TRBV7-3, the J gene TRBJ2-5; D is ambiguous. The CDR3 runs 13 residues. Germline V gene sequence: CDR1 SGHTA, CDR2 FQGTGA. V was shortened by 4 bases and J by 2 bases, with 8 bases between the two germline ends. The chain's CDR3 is CASSSTLQETQYF. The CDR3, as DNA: TGTGCCAGCAGCTCAACCTTACAAGAGACCCAGTACTTC.

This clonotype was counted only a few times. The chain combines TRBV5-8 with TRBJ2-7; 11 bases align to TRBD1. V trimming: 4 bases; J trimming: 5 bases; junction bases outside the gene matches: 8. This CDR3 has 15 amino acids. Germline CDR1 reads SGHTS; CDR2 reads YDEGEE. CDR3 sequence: CASSTGTGGIDEQYF. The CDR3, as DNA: TGTGCCAGCAGCACCGGGACAGGGGGAATAGACGAGCAGTACTTC.

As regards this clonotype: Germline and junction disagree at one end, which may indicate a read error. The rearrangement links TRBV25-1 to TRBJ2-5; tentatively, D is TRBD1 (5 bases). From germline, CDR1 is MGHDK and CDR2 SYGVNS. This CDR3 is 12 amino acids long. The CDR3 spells CASKAGKENQYF. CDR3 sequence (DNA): TGTGCCAGCAAGGCAGGGAAAGAGAACCAGTACTTC.

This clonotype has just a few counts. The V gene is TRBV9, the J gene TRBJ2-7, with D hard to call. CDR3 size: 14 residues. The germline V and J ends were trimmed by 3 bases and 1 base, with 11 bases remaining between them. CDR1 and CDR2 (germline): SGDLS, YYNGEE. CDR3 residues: CASSAGIWSYEQYF. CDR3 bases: TGTGCCAGCAGCGCTGGAATCTGGTCCTACGAGCAGTACTTC.

The CDR3 reads CSVEGSPGDNEKLFF. The CDR3 DNA follows: TGCAGCGTTGAAGGTTCGCCAGGGGATAATGAAAAACTGTTTTTT. V and J are TRBV29-1 and TRBJ1-4; D possibly corresponds to TRBD1 (6 bases). Trimming shortened V by 1 base and J by 4 bases, and 13 bases separated the two germline ends. CDR1 SQVTM and CDR2 ANQGSEA come from the germline V gene. The CDR3 totals 15 residues.

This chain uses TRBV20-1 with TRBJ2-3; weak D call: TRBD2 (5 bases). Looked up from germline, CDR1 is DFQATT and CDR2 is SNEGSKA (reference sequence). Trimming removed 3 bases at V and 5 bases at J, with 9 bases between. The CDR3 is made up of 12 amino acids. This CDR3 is CSASPAVDTQYF. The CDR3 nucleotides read TGCAGTGCTAGTCCAGCGGTAGATACGCAGTATTTT.

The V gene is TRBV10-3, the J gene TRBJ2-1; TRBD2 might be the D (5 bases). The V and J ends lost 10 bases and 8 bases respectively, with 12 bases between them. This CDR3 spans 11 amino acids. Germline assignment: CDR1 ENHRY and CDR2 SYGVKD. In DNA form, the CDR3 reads TGTGCCACCCGTAGCGCACATGAGCAGTTCTTC. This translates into CATRSAHEQFF.

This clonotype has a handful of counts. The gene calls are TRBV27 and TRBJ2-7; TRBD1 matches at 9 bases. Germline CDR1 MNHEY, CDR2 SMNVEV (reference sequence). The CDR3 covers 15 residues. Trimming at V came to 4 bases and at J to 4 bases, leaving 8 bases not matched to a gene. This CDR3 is CASSSPGQGLYEQYF. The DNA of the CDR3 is TGTGCCAGCAGTTCACCGGGACAGGGTCTATACGAGCAGTACTTC.

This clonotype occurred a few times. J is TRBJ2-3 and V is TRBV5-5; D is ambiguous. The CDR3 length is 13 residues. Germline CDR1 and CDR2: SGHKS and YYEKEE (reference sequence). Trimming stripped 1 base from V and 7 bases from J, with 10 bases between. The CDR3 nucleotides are TGTGCCAGCAGCTTGTCCACCGAGAATACGCAGTATTTT. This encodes CASSLSTENTQYF.

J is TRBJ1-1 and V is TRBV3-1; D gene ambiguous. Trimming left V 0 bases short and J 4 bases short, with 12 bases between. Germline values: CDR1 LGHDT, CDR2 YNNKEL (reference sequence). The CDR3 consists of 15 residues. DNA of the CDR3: TGTGCCAGCAGCCAAGAGCGCGGGTTTGTCACTGAAGCTTTCTTT. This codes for CASSQERGFVTEAFF.